The T cell receptor beta chain described here comes from a study of regulatory T cells in long-lasting Graves disease. The junction had 10 bases not matched to a gene; V was cut back by 4 bases and J by 4 bases. The CDR3 sequence is 16 residues long. Germline V gives CDR1 MGHRA, CDR2 YSYEKL. Construction of the TCR beta libraries employed iRepertoire HTBI primers in conjunction with Arm-PCR of CDR3 regions. One entry per CDR3 protein results from TCRdb running MiXCR on the multiplex PCR reads. This sample has under 500,000 distinct CDR3 sequences; less than 20% occur once, and the top ten carry about 10%. Documented time point: newly diagnosed GD, antithyroid drugs for less than 3 months. PBMC-extracted RNA yielded the TCR library. In this sample, this clonotype turned up many times. These data also formed part of another study, on T cells in Graves' hyperthyroidism and ophthalmopathy. That publication notes: The study used the HTBI primer set for a first-round RT-PCR of the TCR CDR3.

This receptor was identified in a woman aged 30 to 39 with Graves disease. The chain carries TRBV4-1 and TRBJ2-3; 8 nucleotides match TRBD2. The sequencing used peripheral blood mononuclear cells (PBMCs), collected at new diagnosis, from a patient treated with antithyroid drugs. The CDR3 bases are TGCGCCAGCAGCCCCAGGGAGCGGGAGTTGGCAGATACGCAGTATTTT. Translated, it gives CASSPRERELADTQYF.